This record looks at one T cell receptor (beta chain) sequence and its context. In assigning cohorts, the study relied on participant-reported clinical history. Germline V gene data show CDR1 as LNHDA and CDR2 as SQIVND (reference sequence). The CDR3 consists of 15 residues. Between the trimmed V and J ends, which lost 5 bases and 4 bases, there was a span of 15 bases. As originally analysed: For nucleated cells, counts were estimated from reference gene primer amplification. Produced via immunoSEQ multiplex PCR; TCRdb's table is partial and in-frame only. V and J calls and clone size are those listed in that table; D and trimming were worked out from the DNA. The sample includes 200,000 to 250,000 clones, 70% to 85% seen only once; the top ten take approximately 15%. This sample was included in a study of blood T cell repertoires in COVID-19. The wider study: Samples of COVID-19 (acute and convalescent) were obtained from the United States, Italy and Spain. The analysed material was cDNA or gDNA that came from T cells, B-cell-depleted T cells, or PBMCs.

Material: PBMCs or T cells enriched from blood (not recorded which). This sequence was found in a man in his forties or fifties who had recovered from COVID-19. This chain connects TRBV19 to TRBJ1-5; D is possibly TRBD1 (6 bases). The DNA for the CDR3 is TGTGCCAGTAGTGGTGTGGGGGCCAGAAATCAGCCCCAGCATTTT. It encodes CASSGVGARNQPQHF.